Presented here are 30 T cell receptor beta chains from one specimen sequenced in a study of blood T cell repertoires in COVID-19. TCRdb's copy holds only in-frame clones and misses some; the assay was immunoSEQ multiplex PCR. The table lists tens of thousands of clones, approximately 77% of them singletons. Specimen: peripheral blood. The origin of the receptors is a human donor in a cohort sampled during active COVID-19.

The J gene is TRBJ2-1, the V gene TRBV5-4, with TRBD2 matching over 12 bases. The CDR3 runs to 14 residues. CDR1 and CDR2 from the germline V gene are SGHNT and YYREEE (reference sequence). The V gene end was trimmed by 4 bases and the J gene end by 9 bases; junction bases not matched to a gene: 5. As DNA, the CDR3 is TGTGCCAGCAGCAGGACTAGCGGGGAGGGTGAGCAGTTCTTC. Its translation is CASSRTSGEGEQFF.

This chain connects TRBV4-1 to TRBJ2-1; TRBD2 matches 13 bases. Germline V CDR1 and CDR2: MGHRA, YSYEKL. Trimming took 4 bases from V and 6 from J; bases not matched to a gene: 6. The CDR3 is 16 residues long. CDR3 DNA: TGCGCCAGCAGCCGACAACTAGCGGGAGGGGGCAATGAGCAGTTCTTC. Translation gives CASSRQLAGGGNEQFF.

The chain uses TRBV27 and TRBJ1-6, with 8 bases identical to TRBD1. CDR1 MNHEY and CDR2 SMNVEV come from the germline V gene (reference sequence). CDR3 length: 16 amino acids. V was pared by 6 bases and J by 4 bases, with 8 bases of the junction left unmatched. The CDR3 sequence is CASRSHGTGYNSPLHF. In nucleotides, the CDR3 is TGTGCCAGCAGATCTCATGGGACAGGTTATAATTCACCCCTCCACTTT.

Only a few counts were recorded for this clone. The chain is built from TRBV14 and TRBJ1-2; a weak D match, TRBD1 (6 bases). The CDR3 is 14 amino acids. Germline V gene data show CDR1 as SGHDN and CDR2 as FVKESK. Trimming pared 4 bases from V and 8 bases from J, leaving 17 bases between. CDR3 residues: CASSLLGGPGGYTF. The CDR3 DNA follows: TGTGCCAGCAGCCTACTCGGGGGGCCTGGAGGCTACACCTTC.

The genes are TRBV5-6 and TRBJ2-1; 16 positions match TRBD2. The ends lost 3 bases at V and 12 bases at J; junction bases unmatched: 6. The germline V gene encodes CDR1 SGHDT and CDR2 YYEEEE. The CDR3 spans 15 residues. CDR3 protein: CASSWGLAGGPRQFF. In nucleotides, the CDR3 is TGTGCCAGCAGCTGGGGACTAGCGGGAGGGCCCCGGCAGTTCTTC.

This clone was found once. CDR3 DNA: TGTGCCAGCAGTTCCGGGAACTATGGCTACACCTTC. As protein: CASSSGNYGYTF. V and J are TRBV27 and TRBJ1-2; D uncertain. CDR3 length equals 12 residues. The V gene's germline CDR1 is MNHEY and CDR2 SMNVEV (reference sequence). V was pared by 4 bases and J by 2 bases, with 5 bases between.

The rearrangement uses TRBV6-5 and TRBJ1-4, with D tentatively TRBD1 (6 bases). The CDR3 consists of 13 residues. Trimming pared 2 bases from V and 11 bases from J, leaving 12 bases between. CDR1 is MNHEY, CDR2 SVGAGI, per germline. CDR3 bases: TGTGCCAGCAGTTACGCCACAGGGAACAAACTGTTTTTT. Translating it yields CASSYATGNKLFF.

The chain recombines TRBV19 with TRBJ1-1; D possibly corresponds to TRBD1 (6 bases). With 2 bases removed from V and 1 base from J, the gap between germline ends came to 8 bases. Germline V lookup: CDR1 LNHDA, CDR2 SQIVND (reference sequence). This CDR3 region has 14 residues. CDR3 protein: CASSIRDTNTEAFF. CDR3 nucleotide sequence: TGTGCCAGTAGTATAAGGGACACGAACACTGAAGCTTTCTTT.

V gene TRBV5-4 combines with J gene TRBJ1-2; D remains unclear. With 4 bases removed from V and 0 bases from J, the gap between germline ends came to 13 bases. CDR1 is SGHNT and CDR2 is YYREEE in the germline V gene (reference sequence). CDR3 length: 15 residues. This CDR3 is CASSPRTATNYGYTF. The DNA for the CDR3 is TGTGCCAGCAGCCCTCGAACAGCAACTAACTATGGCTACACCTTC.

This rearrangement joins TRBV7-9 to TRBJ2-1, with 7 positions matching TRBD2. There are 16 residues in the CDR3. After removal of 6 bases from V and 5 bases from J, the junction contained 13 bases not matched to a gene. Per the germline V gene, CDR1 is SEHNR and CDR2 is FQNEAQ (reference sequence). As DNA, the CDR3 is TGTGCCAGCAGTACAACCTCCGGGACTAACAACAATGAGCAGTTCTTC. Protein sequence: CASSTTSGTNNNEQFF.

This chain joins TRBV7-9 and TRBJ2-7, with 8 bases lining up with TRBD1. The trim removed 4 bases at V and 6 bases at J, leaving 5 bases unmatched. The CDR3 is made up of 13 amino acids. Per germline, CDR1 SEHNR and CDR2 FQNEAQ (reference sequence). The CDR3 DNA reads as TGTGCCAGCAGCTCGACAGGGGTCAGCGAGCAGTACTTC. Protein sequence: CASSSTGVSEQYF.

The chain is built from TRBV9 and TRBJ2-5; TRBD2 matches at 8 bases. V was pared by 0 bases and J by 4 bases, with 8 bases of the junction left unmatched. The CDR3 has 16 residues. Germline-derived CDR1 and CDR2 are SGDLS and YYNGEE. The CDR3 region has the DNA TGTGCCAGCAGCGTAGGCGGTAGCGGGGAACCAGAGACCCAGTACTTC. This gives the protein CASSVGGSGEPETQYF.

The chain has TRBV10-3 and TRBJ2-3; 11 bases are shared with TRBD2. Looked up from germline, CDR1 is ENHRY and CDR2 is SYGVKD. Trimming at V came to 7 bases and at J to 1 base, leaving 7 bases not matched to a gene. This CDR3 region has 16 residues. Here the CDR3 DNA reads TGTGCCATCAAACCCGGGACTAGCGGCGGCACAGATACGCAGTATTTT. It specifies CAIKPGTSGGTDTQYF.

This clone has a handful of counts. The CDR3 sequence: CASSLISRTYYEQYF. CDR3 DNA: TGTGCCAGCAGTTTAATTTCCAGGACATACTACGAGCAGTACTTC. V and J are TRBV28 and TRBJ2-7; D perhaps matches TRBD1 (5 bases). The germline V gene has CDR1 MDHEN and CDR2 SYDVKM. This CDR3 comprises 15 residues. Trimming pared 2 bases from V and 3 bases from J, leaving 14 bases between.

The chain joins TRBV7-3 to TRBJ1-1; TRBD1 agrees at 7 bases. Germline V gene lookup returns CDR1 SGHTA and CDR2 FQGTGA. The V segment lost 3 bases and the J segment 6 bases; nucleotides outside the gene matches: 4. The CDR3 has 13 amino acids. The CDR3 region is CASSFAGGSEAFF. CDR3 DNA sequence: TGTGCCAGCAGCTTCGCAGGGGGTTCTGAAGCTTTCTTT.

The chain uses TRBV5-4 and TRBJ2-6, with TRBD1 identical over 9 bases. The CDR3 is 17 amino acids. The trim removed 4 bases at V and 2 bases at J, leaving 7 bases unmatched. Germline-derived CDR1 and CDR2 are SGHNT and YYREEE (reference sequence). The CDR3 loop reads CASSLLTGGAGANVLTF. CDR3 nucleotide sequence: TGTGCCAGCAGCCTATTAACAGGGGGCGCTGGGGCCAACGTCCTGACTTTC.

The J gene is TRBJ1-3, the V gene TRBV27, with 7 bases lining up with TRBD1. V gave up 3 bases and J gave up 5 bases; unmatched junction bases: 1. This CDR3 has 13 amino acids. The V gene's germline CDR1 is MNHEY and CDR2 SMNVEV (reference sequence). The CDR3 region is CASSLTGRNTIYF. CDR3 nucleotides: TGTGCCAGCAGTTTGACAGGGCGAAACACCATATATTTT.

The chain uses TRBV19 and TRBJ1-2; the D is unclear. This CDR3 has 13 residues. Germline CDR1 LNHDA, CDR2 SQIVND (reference sequence). Trimming cost V 8 bases and J 0 bases, with 10 bases left between them. This chain's CDR3 is CASLDEANYGYTF. DNA of the CDR3: TGTGCCAGTCTAGATGAAGCTAACTATGGCTACACCTTC.

Concerning this clone: This CDR3 is also generated by other DNA sequences in the sample. In DNA, the CDR3 is TGTGCCAGCAGCTTGGCCAGCTATGGCTACACCTTC. Its translation: CASSLASYGYTF. This chain links TRBV5-6 with TRBJ1-2; D not certain. Trimming removed 0 bases from V and 4 bases from J, with 4 bases in between. Germline CDR1 reads SGHDT; CDR2 reads YYEEEE. CDR3 length equals 12 residues.

The table lists this clone with a count of one. The CDR3 here is CATRPDGNQPQHF. The CDR3 DNA reads TGTGCCACCAGACCCGACGGGAATCAGCCCCAGCATTTT. The rearrangement links TRBV6-5 to TRBJ1-5; D gene unclear. Germline lookup yields CDR1 MNHEY and CDR2 SVGAGI. This CDR3 contains 13 residues. Deletions cut 10 bases from V and 4 bases from J, with 14 bases between.

The CDR3 sequence is CASSHQTGDEQYF. DNA of the CDR3: TGTGCCAGCAGCCATCAGACAGGGGACGAGCAGTACTTC. This rearrangement joins TRBV4-2 to TRBJ2-7; the match to TRBD1 covers 8 bases. CDR1 and CDR2 (germline): LGHNA, YNFKEQ. This CDR3 region has 13 residues. V was clipped by 3 bases and J by 5 bases; unmatched bases: 3.

The V call is TRBV6-6, the J call TRBJ1-6; tentatively, D is TRBD1 (6 bases). This CDR3 is 13 amino acids long. The germline V gene encodes CDR1 MNHNY and CDR2 SVGAGI (reference sequence). V was pared by 6 bases and J by 9 bases, with 12 bases between. The CDR3 coding sequence is TGTGCCAGCAGCGACAGGCTCGGTTCACCCCTCCACTTT. Translated, it gives CASSDRLGSPLHF.

This clone was recorded a few times. This chain connects TRBV7-9 to TRBJ1-2, with D possibly matching TRBD1 (6 bases). Germline CDR1 and CDR2: SEHNR and FQNEAQ (reference sequence). The V end lost 5 bases, the J end lost 6 bases, and 16 bases lay between the germline ends. This CDR3 has 14 residues. As DNA, the CDR3 is TGTGCCAGCAGCCCCTCTGGACAGTCCAATGGCTACACCTTC. Translating it yields CASSPSGQSNGYTF.

The genes are TRBV5-1 and TRBJ1-1; 7 positions agree with TRBD1. The ends lost 4 bases at V and 2 bases at J; junction bases unmatched: 5. Looked up from germline, CDR1 is SGHRS and CDR2 is YFSETQ. This CDR3 comprises 14 residues. CDR3: CASSPGGINTEAFF. The CDR3 nucleotides are TGCGCCAGCAGCCCAGGGGGGATAAACACTGAAGCTTTCTTT. The whole variable domain, remainder taken from reference TRBV5-1 and TRBJ1-1, is KAGVTQTPRYLIKTRGQQVTLSCSPISGHRSVSWYQQTPGQGLQFLFEYFSETQRNKGNFPGRFSGRQFSNSRSEMNVSTLELGDSALYLCASSPGGINTEAFFGQGTRLTVV.

The chain combines TRBV7-2 with TRBJ2-2; 13 bases match TRBD2. Germline V CDR1 and CDR2: SGHTA, FQGNSA. J gave up 4 bases and V 7 bases, and 9 bases lay outside the gene matches. The CDR3 spans 17 residues. CDR3 bases: TGTGCCAGCACACCGGGACTAGCGGGGTCCGGCACCGGGGAGCTGTTTTTT. Its protein is CASTPGLAGSGTGELFF.

This sequence joins TRBV27 and TRBJ2-1; TRBD1 agrees at 8 bases. Germline assignment: CDR1 MNHEY and CDR2 SMNVEV (reference sequence). V gave up 3 bases and J gave up 8 bases; unmatched junction bases: 6. The CDR3 runs to 14 residues. The CDR3 DNA reads TGTGCCAGCAGTTTTCAGGGGGCATTGGATGAGCAGTTCTTC. Translation: CASSFQGALDEQFF.

This clone appeared many times. The CDR3 loop reads CASSKDSQDTAPIMAQHF. The CDR3 coding sequence is TGTGCCAGCAGCAAAGATTCGCAGGACACCGCCCCAATCATGGCCCAGCATTTT. The genes are TRBV21-1 and TRBJ1-5; the D segment call TRBD1 is taken from the table without a DNA check. TRBV21-1 is assigned pseudogene status. The CDR3 extends over 18 amino acids.

Only a few counts were recorded for this clone. The CDR3 bases are TGTGCCAGCAGCTTAATGCCAGGGAGGGATTCTAATGAAAAACTGTTTTTT. It codes for CASSLMPGRDSNEKLFF. The chain links TRBV7-2 to TRBJ1-4, with D possibly being TRBD1 (5 bases). In germline, CDR1 is SGHTA, CDR2 FQGNSA. Trimming stripped 2 bases from V and 3 bases from J, with 16 bases between. The CDR3 totals 17 residues.

On this clone itself: The sample has other DNA sequences that encode this CDR3 too. The rearrangement uses TRBV5-1 and TRBJ1-2; 7 bases map to TRBD1. CDR1 and CDR2 from the germline V gene are SGHRS and YFSETQ. This CDR3 is built from 14 residues. J lost 2 bases, V lost 0 bases, and 1 base had no gene match. The CDR3, as DNA: TGCGCCAGCAGCTTGGGACAGGGAAACTATGGCTACACCTTC. It yields the protein CASSLGQGNYGYTF.

To note about this clone: One junction end disagrees with the germline gene, perhaps due to a read error. The chain employs TRBV6-2 or TRBV6-3 and TRBJ1-2; D gene unclear. The CDR3 extends over 13 amino acids. CDR1 is MNHEY, CDR2 SVGEGT, per germline. For the CDR3, the DNA is TGTGCCAGCAGCATGGGTGAGGCCCCACGGATCGACTTC. It is translated as CASSMGEAPRIDF.